These 25 T cell receptor beta chains originate from one sample sequenced in a study of shared clonotypes between healthy human individuals. Only in-frame clones appear in the TCRdb table, and some are missing; sequencing was by immunoSEQ multiplex PCR. This table holds about 2 million clones, approximately 94% found once. Naive-designated CD8 cells lacked CD45RO, were positively enriched for CCR7, and omitted terminally differentiated effector memory CD45RA+ cells. Source material: naive CD8+ T cells sorted from blood. These receptors were collected from a man between 18 and 29 years old in good health.

The rearrangement uses TRBV4-1 and TRBJ1-1; D may be TRBD1 (5 bases). CDR3 length equals 16 residues. Trimming cost V 1 base and J 5 bases, with 17 bases left between them. CDR1 is MGHRA and CDR2 is YSYEKL in the germline V gene. CDR3 protein: CASSQVPLGEGTEAFF. Here the CDR3 DNA reads TGCGCCAGCAGCCAAGTCCCCCTAGGGGAAGGGACTGAAGCTTTCTTT.

The gene calls are TRBV11-2 and TRBJ2-3; 7 bases map to TRBD2. Germline-derived CDR1 and CDR2 are SGHAT and FQNNGV. The CDR3 contains 15 residues. After removal of 5 bases from V and 4 bases from J, the junction contained 9 bases not matched to a gene. This CDR3 is CASSKWGGNADTQYF. The DNA of the CDR3 is TGTGCCAGCAGCAAATGGGGGGGAAACGCAGATACGCAGTATTTT.

V usage is TRBV5-6 and J usage is TRBJ1-3; D possibly corresponds to TRBD1 (5 bases). The CDR3 extends over 13 amino acids. CDR1 is SGHDT, CDR2 YYEEEE, per germline. V lost 7 bases and J lost 1, with 9 bases in between. This CDR3 reads CASLRGSGNTIYF. The CDR3, as DNA: TGTGCCAGCCTCCGGGGGTCTGGAAACACCATATATTTT.

CDR3 nucleotide sequence: TGTGCCAGCAGCTTATATGAGGAATACTCTGGAAACACCATATATTTT. This encodes CASSLYEEYSGNTIYF. V usage is TRBV7-6 and J usage is TRBJ1-3, with no clear D. Germline-derived CDR1 and CDR2 are SGHVS and FNYEAQ. This CDR3 is 16 amino acids long. With 2 bases removed from V and 0 bases from J, the gap between germline ends came to 11 bases.

This chain joins TRBV10-3 and TRBJ2-7; D unresolved. V lost 6 bases, J lost 3 bases, and 12 bases lay in between. This CDR3 is 13 amino acids long. From germline, CDR1 is ENHRY and CDR2 SYGVKD. CDR3 nucleotides: TGTGCCATCAGGAGGAATGGGGACTACGAGCAGTACTTC. This codes for CAIRRNGDYEQYF.

This rearrangement joins TRBV11-2 to TRBJ2-7; D remains ambiguous. The length of the CDR3 is 13 residues. V lost 1 base and J lost 3, with 7 bases in between. Germline CDR1 SGHAT, CDR2 FQNNGV. The CDR3 coding sequence is TGTGCCAGCAGCTTAGCACCCGGCTACGAGCAGTACTTC. Translated: CASSLAPGYEQYF.

This chain links TRBV21-1 with TRBJ2-7; no check of the table's D call, TRBD1, against the DNA was made. TRBV21-1 is tagged as a pseudogene. The CDR3 consists of 16 residues. The CDR3: CASSKAEKGESYEQYF. DNA for the CDR3: TGTGCCAGCAGCAAAGCAGAAAAGGGGGAATCCTACGAGCAGTACTTC.

This chain uses TRBV19 with TRBJ2-7; no definite D call. V was clipped by 5 bases and J by 0 bases, with 11 bases between them. Germline assignment: CDR1 LNHDA and CDR2 SQIVND (reference sequence). The CDR3 spans 14 residues. The CDR3 bases are TGTGCCAGTAGTGACACGGCCAACTCCTACGAGCAGTACTTC. It codes for CASSDTANSYEQYF.

J is TRBJ1-1 and V is TRBV2; possibly TRBD1 for D (5 bases). There are 15 residues in the CDR3. Trimming took off 1 base at V and 7 bases at J, with 16 bases between the two ends. From germline, CDR1 is SNHLY and CDR2 FYNNEI. CDR3 sequence: CASSEVWRGRGEAFF. The CDR3 coding sequence is TGTGCCAGCAGTGAAGTGTGGAGGGGACGGGGTGAAGCTTTCTTT.

The chain links TRBV5-1 to TRBJ2-2, with TRBD2 as a possible D gene (6 bases). Trimming pared 4 bases from V and 2 bases from J, leaving 15 bases between. Germline values: CDR1 SGHRS, CDR2 YFSETQ. This CDR3 region has 16 residues. CDR3 residues: CASSLPRGLNTGELFF. DNA for the CDR3: TGCGCCAGCAGCCTCCCGCGGGGACTTAACACCGGGGAGCTGTTTTTT. Using reference TRBV5-1 and TRBJ2-2 for the parts outside the CDR3, the full variable domain is KAGVTQTPRYLIKTRGQQVTLSCSPISGHRSVSWYQQTPGQGLQFLFEYFSETQRNKGNFPGRFSGRQFSNSRSEMNVSTLELGDSALYLCASSLPRGLNTGELFFGEGSRLTVL.

The chain recombines TRBV30 with TRBJ2-7, with 10 bases that match TRBD1. The V segment lost 4 bases and the J segment 3 bases; nucleotides outside the gene matches: 9. The CDR3 contains 15 residues. Germline V gene lookup returns CDR1 GTSNPN and CDR2 SVGIG (reference sequence). CDR3 in DNA: TGTGCCTGGACATTTTACCGGGACAGGGGCTACGAGCAGTACTTC. Translated, it gives CAWTFYRDRGYEQYF.

The rearrangement joins TRBV11-1 to TRBJ2-5; possible D gene TRBD1, 6 bases. CDR1 is SGHAT and CDR2 is FQDESV in the germline V gene (reference sequence). The CDR3 loop spans 15 amino acids. The V end was cut by 2 bases, the J end by 0 bases, with 10 bases between. The CDR3 region is CASSLSGGHQETQYF. DNA for the CDR3: TGTGCCAGCAGCTTAAGTGGGGGCCACCAAGAGACCCAGTACTTC. The variable domain in full, with the rest retrieved from reference TRBV11-1 and TRBJ2-5, is EAEVAQSPRYKITEKSQAVAFWCDPISGHATLYWYRQILGQGPELLVQFQDESVVDDSQLPKDRFSAERLKGVDSTLKIQPAELGDSAMYLCASSLSGGHQETQYFGPGTRLLVL.

In regard to this clone: The same CDR3 also results from other DNA sequences found in this sample. The rearrangement uses TRBV9 and TRBJ2-1; possibly TRBD2 for D (6 bases). Trimming left V 2 bases short and J 8 bases short, with 8 bases between. The CDR3 runs 12 residues. Per germline, CDR1 SGDLS and CDR2 YYNGEE. CDR3 sequence (DNA): TGTGCCAGCAGCGTGGGGGGTGATGAGCAGTTCTTC. Translating it yields CASSVGGDEQFF.

The chain is built from TRBV5-4 and TRBJ2-5; D may be TRBD2 (5 bases). Germline-derived CDR1 and CDR2 are SGHNT and YYREEE (reference sequence). Trimming removed 2 bases from V and 3 bases from J, with 14 bases in between. CDR3 length: 15 amino acids. The CDR3 protein is CASSLNGYGEETQYF. The CDR3 coding sequence is TGTGCCAGCAGCTTAAACGGTTACGGGGAAGAGACCCAGTACTTC.

This clone was seen a single time. This chain uses TRBV5-4 with TRBJ2-3, with 8 bases matching TRBD2. V lost 10 bases to trimming and J lost 4 bases; unmatched junction nucleotides: 5. Germline loops: CDR1 SGHNT, CDR2 YYREEE (reference sequence). The CDR3 extends over 12 amino acids. The CDR3 loop reads CAYLGRADTQYF. CDR3 sequence (DNA): TGTGCCTATCTCGGGAGGGCAGATACGCAGTATTTT. The full variable domain, rest sourced from reference TRBV5-4 and TRBJ2-3, is ETGVTQSPTHLIKTRGQQVTLRCSSQSGHNTVSWYQQALGQGPQFIFQYYREEENGRGNFPPRFSGLQFPNYSSELNVNALELDDSALYLCAYLGRADTQYFGPGTRLTVL.

This sequence joins TRBV6-5 and TRBJ2-1, with D possibly TRBD2 on 6 matching bases. The CDR3 totals 11 residues. V dropped 4 bases and J dropped 8 bases, with 6 bases sitting between them. The V gene's germline CDR1 is MNHEY and CDR2 SVGAGI. The CDR3 DNA follows: TGTGCCAGCAGTTCGGGGGATGAGCAGTTCTTC. This sequence encodes CASSSGDEQFF.

About this clone itself: The sample has other DNA sequences that encode this CDR3 too. This chain links TRBV27 with TRBJ2-7, with D tentatively TRBD1 (5 bases). The CDR3 totals 13 residues. CDR1 and CDR2 (germline): MNHEY, SMNVEV (reference sequence). V was clipped by 4 bases and J by 0 bases, with 7 bases between them. CDR3: CASSYRSSYEQYF. The CDR3 bases are TGTGCCAGCAGTTACAGGAGCTCCTACGAGCAGTACTTC.

As for this clone: Within the sample, other DNA sequences also encode this same CDR3. As DNA, the CDR3 is TGTGCCAGCAGTCCGCGACAGGGCCCCTACGAGCAGTACTTC. Translating it yields CASSPRQGPYEQYF. V and J are TRBV27 and TRBJ2-7; 7 positions match TRBD1. CDR3 length: 14 residues. CDR1 and CDR2 (germline): MNHEY, SMNVEV (reference sequence). V shed 5 bases, J shed 2 bases, and the junction held 6 bases outside the gene matches.

The V gene is TRBV2, the J gene TRBJ1-5; D unresolved. The V gene lost 1 base and the J gene lost 7 bases, with 11 bases spanning the gap. This CDR3 region has 14 residues. Germline V gene lookup returns CDR1 SNHLY and CDR2 FYNNEI. The CDR3 DNA reads TGTGCCAGCAGTGAAGACGCGTCGGGCCAGCCCCAGCATTTT. This encodes CASSEDASGQPQHF. Together with reference TRBV2 and TRBJ1-5, the CDR3 gives the full variable domain: EPEVTQTPSHQVTQMGQEVILRCVPISNHLYFYWYRQILGQKVEFLVSFYNNEISEKSEIFDDQFSVERPDGSNFTLKIRSTKLEDSAMYFCASSEDASGQPQHFGDGTRLSIL.

The V gene is TRBV28, the J gene TRBJ2-7; no clear D. Germline V CDR1 and CDR2: MDHEN, SYDVKM. Trimming pared 7 bases from V and 6 bases from J, leaving 19 bases between. The CDR3 is 14 amino acids. In DNA form, the CDR3 reads TGTGCCAGCACCACCACCCCCGGCTGGGGCGAGCAGTACTTC. It translates to CASTTTPGWGEQYF.

The chain links TRBV13 to TRBJ2-5; a weak D match, TRBD2 (7 bases). The V gene lost 4 bases and the J gene lost 9 bases, with 12 bases spanning the gap. CDR1 is PRHDT and CDR2 is FYEKMQ in the germline V gene (reference sequence). This CDR3 has 12 amino acids. CDR3 protein: CASSSRGGAQYF. CDR3 coding DNA: TGTGCCAGCAGCTCCCGAGGGGGGGCCCAGTACTTC.

Note on this clone: The DNA is left out, because the CDR3 cannot be placed on it with certainty; the CDR3 is given as TCRdb lists it. The CDR3 is CAARRAGGQDTQYF. The chain employs TRBV6-5 and TRBJ2-3; the table's D call, TRBD2, was not checked against the DNA. The germline CDR1 and CDR2 sequences are MNHEY and SVGAGI. The CDR3 length is 14 residues, termini included.

J is TRBJ2-1 and V is TRBV4-3; 12 bases align to TRBD2. V dropped 3 bases and J dropped 6; count of bases not matched to a gene: 0. Germline V gives CDR1 LGHNA, CDR2 YSLEER. This CDR3 has 14 amino acids. CDR3 bases: TGCGCCAGCAGCCAGACTAGCGGGAGCAATGAGCAGTTCTTC. Its protein product is CASSQTSGSNEQFF.

This chain uses TRBV15 with TRBJ2-3; D not certain. Per germline, CDR1 LNHNV and CDR2 YYDKDF (reference sequence). The CDR3 covers 15 residues. Trimming removed 3 bases at V and 2 bases at J, with 12 bases between. CDR3: CATSRYEGFTDTQYF. In nucleotides, the CDR3 is TGTGCCACCAGCAGGTATGAAGGGTTCACAGATACGCAGTATTTT. Full variable domain (missing parts from reference TRBV15 and TRBJ2-3): DAMVIQNPRYQVTQFGKPVTLSCSQTLNHNVMYWYQQKSSQAPKLLFHYYDKDFNNEADTPDNFQSRRPNTSFCFLDIRSPGLGDTAMYLCATSRYEGFTDTQYFGPGTRLTVL.

The chain joins TRBV4-1 to TRBJ1-1, with D uncertain. The CDR3 is 14 amino acids. V shed 1 base and J shed 4 bases, with 10 bases lying between them. Germline CDR1 is MGHRA and CDR2 is YSYEKL. The DNA of the CDR3 is TGCGCCAGCAGCCAAGGCGGAAAATTCACTGAAGCTTTCTTT. This codes for CASSQGGKFTEAFF.